The 20 T cell receptor beta chains below come from one sample, sequenced in a study of T cell changes during pregnancy in multiple sclerosis. The repertoire was sequenced with immunoSEQ multiplex PCR; TCRdb's copy has only in-frame clones and lacks some. The top ten clones hold more than 0.45% of a sample with roughly 40,000 clones, 90% of them seen once. This sample comprised CD4+ T cells from peripheral blood mononuclear cells, obtained in the first trimester of pregnancy. These receptors were taken from a female donor in good health, enrolled as a control in a pregnancy study.

The chain carries TRBV7-2 and TRBJ1-2; maybe TRBD1 (6 bases). Germline V gene sequence: CDR1 SGHTA, CDR2 FQGNSA. Between the trimmed V and J ends, which lost 1 base and 8 bases, there was a span of 14 bases. CDR3 length: 14 residues. CDR3 nucleotides: TGTGCCAGCAGCTTAGAGGGGGGGGCGGAAGGCTACACCTTC. Residues: CASSLEGGAEGYTF.

The chain links TRBV2 to TRBJ1-1, with 9 nucleotides matching TRBD1. CDR1 and CDR2 from the germline V gene are SNHLY and FYNNEI. The CDR3 totals 15 residues. V trimming: 8 bases; J trimming: 3 bases; junction bases outside the gene matches: 10. The CDR3 is CASVQGAGGDTEAFF. CDR3 DNA: TGTGCCAGCGTACAGGGGGCGGGTGGGGACACTGAAGCTTTCTTT.

This chain joins TRBV5-4 and TRBJ2-2; 12 positions match TRBD2. J gave up 5 bases and V 4 bases, and 6 bases lay outside the gene matches. CDR3 length: 16 residues. Germline CDR1 is SGHNT and CDR2 is YYREEE (reference sequence). The CDR3 DNA reads as TGTGCCAGCAGCACGGCTAGCGGGGGGGCTACCGGGGAGCTGTTTTTT. It encodes CASSTASGGATGELFF.

V gene TRBV7-2 combines with J gene TRBJ2-7, with 9 bases that match TRBD2. Germline lookup yields CDR1 SGHTA and CDR2 FQGNSA. V dropped 5 bases and J dropped 6; count of bases not matched to a gene: 14. The length of the CDR3 is 16 residues. In nucleotides, the CDR3 is TGTGCCAGCAGCGTAGGTGGAGGTAGCGGGGGATCCGAGCAGTACTTC. Translated, it gives CASSVGGGSGGSEQYF.

The V gene is TRBV7-8, the J gene TRBJ1-1; 9 nucleotides match TRBD1. V lost 5 bases, J lost 7 bases, and 8 bases stayed unmatched. The CDR3 loop spans 14 amino acids. Germline CDR1 and CDR2: SGHVS and FQNEAQ. The CDR3, as DNA: TGTGCCAGCAGCAGCCGGACAGGGGAGGGTGAAGCTTTCTTT. It translates to CASSSRTGEGEAFF.

This chain uses TRBV18 with TRBJ1-3; 7 nucleotides match TRBD1. CDR3 size: 15 residues. Per the germline V gene, CDR1 is KGHSH and CDR2 is LQKENI. V lost 4 bases and J lost 3; bases outside the gene matches: 6. This chain's CDR3 is CASSQRQGFGNTIYF. In DNA form, the CDR3 reads TGTGCCAGCTCACAAAGACAGGGATTTGGAAACACCATATATTTT.

The rearrangement links TRBV28 to TRBJ1-6, with 10 bases matching TRBD1. The CDR3 spans 13 residues. J lost 9 bases, V lost 6 bases, and 2 bases had no gene match. The germline V gene encodes CDR1 MDHEN and CDR2 SYDVKM. CDR3 protein: CASRRTGGSPLHF. CDR3 DNA sequence: TGTGCCAGCAGGAGGACAGGGGGTTCACCCCTCCACTTT.

The chain has TRBV18 and TRBJ2-5, with TRBD2 as a possible D gene (7 bases). The CDR3 consists of 14 residues. The V end lost 3 bases, the J end lost 2 bases, and 10 bases lay between the germline ends. Germline CDR1 reads KGHSH; CDR2 reads LQKENI. The CDR3 loop is CASSPGGPQETQYF. Written as DNA, the CDR3 is TGTGCCAGCTCACCCGGGGGGCCGCAAGAGACCCAGTACTTC.

The V gene is TRBV4-1, the J gene TRBJ1-2, with 9 bases aligning to TRBD1. The CDR3 covers 14 residues. V was pared by 3 bases and J by 7 bases, with 6 bases of the junction left unmatched. Germline-derived CDR1 and CDR2 are MGHRA and YSYEKL. CDR3 sequence: CASSHTGTGTGYTF. The CDR3, as DNA: TGCGCCAGCAGCCACACCGGGACAGGGACTGGCTACACCTTC.

The chain recombines TRBV12-5 with TRBJ1-3; D is possibly TRBD1 (5 bases). Germline CDR1 reads LGHNT; CDR2 reads FRNRAP. The ends were cut back, 0 bases at V and 0 bases at J, with 6 bases in the middle. The CDR3 covers 15 residues. CDR3 nucleotides: TGTGCTAGTGGTTTGGTTGGGGCCTCTGGAAACACCATATATTTT. Translated, it gives CASGLVGASGNTIYF.

The rearrangement uses TRBV18 and TRBJ2-3, with D hard to call. The germline V and J ends were trimmed by 6 bases and 5 bases, with 12 bases remaining between them. The CDR3 has 13 amino acids. Germline lookup yields CDR1 KGHSH and CDR2 LQKENI. The CDR3 sequence: CASSPDLEDTQYF. For the CDR3, the DNA is TGTGCCAGCTCCCCAGATCTAGAAGATACGCAGTATTTT.

The chain recombines TRBV7-6 with TRBJ2-7; no clear D gene. V gave up 6 bases and J gave up 3 bases, with 12 bases separating them. Germline lookup yields CDR1 SGHVS and CDR2 FNYEAQ. The CDR3 loop spans 13 amino acids. This CDR3 is CASSLSSGYEQYF. The CDR3 DNA reads TGTGCCAGCAGTCTGTCGTCCGGCTACGAGCAGTACTTC. Based on the CDR3 plus reference TRBV7-6 and TRBJ2-7, the full variable domain is GAGVSQSPRYKVTKRGQDVALRCDPISGHVSLYWYRQALGQGPEFLTYFNYEAQQDKSGLPNDRFSAERPEGSISTLTIQRTEQRDSAMYRCASSLSSGYEQYFGPGTRLTVT.

The V gene is TRBV7-3, the J gene TRBJ2-5; D may be TRBD2 (6 bases). From germline, CDR1 is SGHTA and CDR2 FQGTGA. Trimming took 2 bases from V and 7 from J, leaving 17 bases between them. This CDR3 region has 15 residues. CDR3 bases: TGTGCCAGCAGCTTACGGGAGCAGGGCCGGGGGACCCAGTACTTC. Protein sequence: CASSLREQGRGTQYF.

This clone was counted only a few times. The chain carries TRBV5-1 and TRBJ1-6, with a possible D match to TRBD1 (6 bases). Germline CDR1 and CDR2: SGHRS and YFSETQ. The CDR3 contains 15 residues. Trimming removed 4 bases from V and 10 bases from J, with 18 bases in between. As DNA, the CDR3 is TGCGCCAGCAGCAGTGAACCAGGGGTTGGATCACCCCTCCACTTT. Amino acids: CASSSEPGVGSPLHF.

The chain carries TRBV4-1 and TRBJ1-3; TRBD1 agrees at 11 bases. Trimming cost V 4 bases and J 3 bases; bases outside gene matches: 5. The germline gives CDR1 MGHRA, CDR2 YSYEKL. The CDR3 runs 16 residues. In DNA form, the CDR3 reads TGCGCCAGCAGCCGGGGACAGGGGGGATTTGGAAACACCATATATTTT. It codes for CASSRGQGGFGNTIYF.

The V gene is TRBV5-1, the J gene TRBJ2-1, with 9 bases matching TRBD2. The CDR3 is 16 residues long. V lost 3 bases, J lost 0 bases, and 4 bases stayed unmatched. Germline values: CDR1 SGHRS, CDR2 YFSETQ. The CDR3 nucleotides are TGCGCCAGCAGCTGGCTAGCGGGGAGCTCCTACAATGAGCAGTTCTTC. It yields the protein CASSWLAGSSYNEQFF.

The chain carries TRBV4-1 and TRBJ1-5; 9 bases line up with TRBD1. Germline V gene lookup returns CDR1 MGHRA and CDR2 YSYEKL. The ends lost 0 bases at V and 6 bases at J; junction bases unmatched: 6. The CDR3 is made up of 16 amino acids. CDR3 sequence reads: CASSQDAGTGFQPQHF. CDR3 in DNA: TGCGCCAGCAGCCAAGACGCGGGGACAGGGTTTCAGCCCCAGCATTTT.

This chain connects TRBV2 to TRBJ1-5; D is unclear. The CDR3 contains 12 residues. Germline CDR1 SNHLY, CDR2 FYNNEI. Trimming shortened V by 6 bases and J by 3 bases, and 6 bases separated the two germline ends. As DNA, the CDR3 is TGTGCCAGCAGCAGTCACAATCAGCCCCAGCATTTT. Protein: CASSSHNQPQHF.

The chain is built from TRBV4-1 and TRBJ1-2; 8 bases are a match to TRBD1. V lost 0 bases, J lost 4 bases, and 10 bases stayed unmatched. The CDR3 spans 17 residues. Germline loops: CDR1 MGHRA, CDR2 YSYEKL. In DNA form, the CDR3 reads TGCGCCAGCAGCCAAGATCCCTCTGGACAGGGAGGCTATGGCTACACCTTC. Its protein product is CASSQDPSGQGGYGYTF.

This rearrangement joins TRBV5-6 to TRBJ1-4, with a weak D call TRBD1 (6 bases). The ends were cut back, 3 bases at V and 5 bases at J, with 17 bases in the middle. This CDR3 has 16 amino acids. CDR1 and CDR2 from the germline V gene are SGHDT and YYEEEE. The CDR3 is CASSSKGGGYNEKLFF. CDR3 in DNA: TGTGCCAGCAGCTCTAAAGGGGGGGGCTACAATGAAAAACTGTTTTTT.